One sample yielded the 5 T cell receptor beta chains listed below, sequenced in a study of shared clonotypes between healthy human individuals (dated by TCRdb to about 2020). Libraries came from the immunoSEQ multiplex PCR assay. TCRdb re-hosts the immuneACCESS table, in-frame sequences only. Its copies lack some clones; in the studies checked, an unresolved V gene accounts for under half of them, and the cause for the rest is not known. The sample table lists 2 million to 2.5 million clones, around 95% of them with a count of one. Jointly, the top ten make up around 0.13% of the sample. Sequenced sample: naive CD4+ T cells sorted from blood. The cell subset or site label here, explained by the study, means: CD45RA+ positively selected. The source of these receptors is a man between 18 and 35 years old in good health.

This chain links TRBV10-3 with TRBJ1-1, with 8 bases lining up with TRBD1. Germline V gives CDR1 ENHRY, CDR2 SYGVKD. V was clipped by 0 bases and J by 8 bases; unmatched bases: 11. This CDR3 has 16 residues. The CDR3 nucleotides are TGTGCCATCAGTGAGTCCCGGGGACAGGCCGCAAAGGAAGCTTTCTTT. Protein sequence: CAISESRGQAAKEAFF.

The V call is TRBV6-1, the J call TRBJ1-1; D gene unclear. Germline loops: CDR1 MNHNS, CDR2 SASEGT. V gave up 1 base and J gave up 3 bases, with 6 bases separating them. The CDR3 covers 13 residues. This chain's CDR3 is CASSEGRYTEAFF. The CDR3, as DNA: TGTGCCAGCAGTGAAGGTCGGTACACTGAAGCTTTCTTT.

The CDR3 sequence: CASTRESDRQPQHF. The CDR3 DNA sequence: TGTGCCAGCACCCGCGAGTCGGATCGTCAGCCCCAGCATTTT. The rearrangement joins TRBV6-1 to TRBJ1-5; no definite D call. CDR1 and CDR2 (germline): MNHNS, SASEGT. V was trimmed by 7 bases and J by 6 bases, leaving 16 bases between them. The length of the CDR3 is 14 residues.

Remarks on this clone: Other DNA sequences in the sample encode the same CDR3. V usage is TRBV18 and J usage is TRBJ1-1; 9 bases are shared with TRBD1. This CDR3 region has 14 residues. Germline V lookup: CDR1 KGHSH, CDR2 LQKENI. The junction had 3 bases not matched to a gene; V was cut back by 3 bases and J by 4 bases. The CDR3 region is CASSPGQGATEAFF. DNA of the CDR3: TGTGCCAGCTCACCGGGACAGGGAGCCACTGAAGCTTTCTTT.

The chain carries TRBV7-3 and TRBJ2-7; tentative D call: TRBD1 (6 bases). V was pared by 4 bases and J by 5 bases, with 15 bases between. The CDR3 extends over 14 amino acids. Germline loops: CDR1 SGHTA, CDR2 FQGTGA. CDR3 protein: CASSSQGPHHEQYF. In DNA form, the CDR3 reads TGTGCCAGCAGCTCACAGGGTCCCCACCACGAGCAGTACTTC.